This entry concerns a single T cell receptor (beta chain). This sample was included in a study of cytomegalovirus exposure and HLA in healthy donors. Trimming left V 1 base short and J 5 bases short, with 8 bases between. This CDR3 spans 13 amino acids. CDR1 is SQVTM and CDR2 is ANQGSEA in the germline V gene. The study ran its PCR with 60 Vbeta and 13 Jbeta primers. Sequencing was performed with immunoSEQ multiplex PCR; in TCRdb, only in-frame clones are kept and a portion is missing. This table has about 190,000 clones, around 90% appearing once. The sample taken for sequencing was PBMCs. The chain recombines TRBV29-1 with TRBJ2-2, with D hard to call. The origin of this receptor is a boy under 10 years old in good health and CMV-seronegative. The DNA for the CDR3 is TGCAGCGTTGAAGTGGCGGTTACCGGGGAGCTGTTTTTT. It yields the protein CSVEVAVTGELFF.